The present entry profiles one T cell receptor (beta chain) with its context. Study processing details: Nucleated cell number was recorded as an estimate derived from reference gene primer amplification. Profiling relied on immunoSEQ multiplex PCR, and the TCRdb table lists in-frame clones only, not all of them. D and trimming come from the DNA, and the V and J calls and clone size come from that table. The sample lists about 110,000 clones; roughly 88% were seen once. These data originate in a study of blood T cell repertoires in COVID-19. About the study: Acute and convalescent COVID-19 specimens originated in the United States, Italy and Spain. T cells, B-cell-depleted T cells, or PBMCs supplied cDNA or gDNA.

The germline CDR1 and CDR2 sequences are LGHDT and YNNKEL (reference sequence). Trimming stripped 2 bases from V and 2 bases from J, with 10 bases between. This CDR3 comprises 15 residues. The sample was peripheral blood. V is TRBV3-1 (or the pseudogene TRBV3-2) and J is TRBJ2-1; unclear D gene. The clonotype originates from a woman aged 70 to 79 who had recovered from COVID-19. In DNA, the CDR3 is TGTGCCAGCAGCCAACAAATGACTGCCTACAATGAGCAGTTCTTC. As protein: CASSQQMTAYNEQFF.